The 2 T cell receptor beta chains in this list originate from one sample, sequenced in a study of Graves' ophthalmopathy and Graves' hyperthyroidism. Amplifying from RNA transcripts, the study obtained TCR beta CDR3 regions. HTBI-primed first-round RT-PCR preceded second-round multiplex PCR. TCRdb reprocessed the multiplex PCR reads with MiXCR, giving one entry per CDR3 protein. The data contain 300,000 to 500,000 distinct CDR3 sequences, approximately 15% of them singletons. Specimen: peripheral blood. Every receptor here comes from a young woman with stable Graves' hyperthyroidism.

At least ten counts were recorded for this clonotype. This chain joins TRBV9 and TRBJ1-1; tentatively, D is TRBD1 (6 bases). Trimming took 4 bases from V and 5 from J, leaving 24 bases between them. Germline-derived CDR1 and CDR2 are SGDLS and YYNGEE. The CDR3 has 17 residues. The CDR3 sequence: CASSPILQGVGLTEAFF. The CDR3, as DNA: TGTGCCAGCAGCCCAATACTACAGGGAGTAGGGCTTACTGAAGCTTTCTTT.

The sample holds many counts of this clonotype. The chain joins TRBV29-1 to TRBJ1-2; 8 nucleotides match TRBD1. Per the germline V gene, CDR1 is SQVTM and CDR2 is ANQGSEA. The CDR3 runs to 12 residues. J lost 7 bases, V lost 5 bases, and 6 bases had no gene match. CDR3 nucleotides: TGCAGCGTTTCACAGGGGGTATTTGGCTACACCTTC. This translates into CSVSQGVFGYTF.